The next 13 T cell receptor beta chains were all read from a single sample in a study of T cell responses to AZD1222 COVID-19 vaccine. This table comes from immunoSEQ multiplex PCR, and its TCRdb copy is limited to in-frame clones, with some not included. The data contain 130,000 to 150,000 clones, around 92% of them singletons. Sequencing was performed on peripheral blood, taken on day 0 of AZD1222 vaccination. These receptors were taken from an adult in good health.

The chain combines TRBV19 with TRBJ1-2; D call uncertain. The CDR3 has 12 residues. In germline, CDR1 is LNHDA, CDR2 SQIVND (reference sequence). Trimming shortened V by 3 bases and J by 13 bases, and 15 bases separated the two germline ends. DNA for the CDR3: TGTGCCAGTAGTATCCGCGCCGGGCCCTCCACCTTC. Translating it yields CASSIRAGPSTF.

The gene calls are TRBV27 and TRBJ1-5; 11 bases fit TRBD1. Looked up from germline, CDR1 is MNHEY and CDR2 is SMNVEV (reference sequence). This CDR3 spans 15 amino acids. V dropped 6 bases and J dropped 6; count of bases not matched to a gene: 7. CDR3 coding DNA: TGTGCCAGCAGCCCCGGGACAGGGGGTTTTCAGCCCCAGCATTTT. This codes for CASSPGTGGFQPQHF.

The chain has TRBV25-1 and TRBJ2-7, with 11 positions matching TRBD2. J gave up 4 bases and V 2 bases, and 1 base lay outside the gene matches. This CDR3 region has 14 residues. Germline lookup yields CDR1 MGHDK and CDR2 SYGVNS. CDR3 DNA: TGTGCCAGCAGTGAACCTAGCGGGGGGTACGAGCAGTACTTC. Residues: CASSEPSGGYEQYF.

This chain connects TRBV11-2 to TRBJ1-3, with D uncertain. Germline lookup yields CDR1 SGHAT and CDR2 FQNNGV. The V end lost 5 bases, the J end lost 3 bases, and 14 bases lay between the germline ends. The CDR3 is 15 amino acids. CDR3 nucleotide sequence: TGTGCCAGCAGCGACCGGGTGGGGTATGGAAACACCATATATTTT. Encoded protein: CASSDRVGYGNTIYF.

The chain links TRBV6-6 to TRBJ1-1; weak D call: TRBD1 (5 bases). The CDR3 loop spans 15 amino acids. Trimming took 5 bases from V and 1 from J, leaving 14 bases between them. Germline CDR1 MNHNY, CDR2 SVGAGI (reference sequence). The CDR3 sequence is CASSGTGTENTEAFF. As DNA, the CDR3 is TGTGCCAGCAGTGGAACCGGGACGGAGAACACTGAAGCTTTCTTT.

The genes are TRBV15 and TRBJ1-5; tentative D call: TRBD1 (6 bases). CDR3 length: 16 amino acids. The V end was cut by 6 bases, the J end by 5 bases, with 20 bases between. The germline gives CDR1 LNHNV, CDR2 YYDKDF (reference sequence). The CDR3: CATRGGGQASYQPQHF. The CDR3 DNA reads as TGTGCCACCAGAGGAGGGGGGCAGGCGAGTTATCAGCCCCAGCATTTT.

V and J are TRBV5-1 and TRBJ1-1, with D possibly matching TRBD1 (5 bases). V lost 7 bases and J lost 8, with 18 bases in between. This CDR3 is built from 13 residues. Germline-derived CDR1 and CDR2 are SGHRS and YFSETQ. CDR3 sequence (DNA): TGCGCCAGCGCCGGAGGACGGGGGGACGAAGCTTTCTTT. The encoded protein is CASAGGRGDEAFF.

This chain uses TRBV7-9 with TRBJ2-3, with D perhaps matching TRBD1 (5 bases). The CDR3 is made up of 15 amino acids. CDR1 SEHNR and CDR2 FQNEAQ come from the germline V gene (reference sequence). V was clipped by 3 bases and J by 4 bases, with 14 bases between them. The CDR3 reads CASSFQGPPADTQYF. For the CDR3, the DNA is TGTGCCAGCAGCTTTCAGGGCCCTCCCGCAGATACGCAGTATTTT.

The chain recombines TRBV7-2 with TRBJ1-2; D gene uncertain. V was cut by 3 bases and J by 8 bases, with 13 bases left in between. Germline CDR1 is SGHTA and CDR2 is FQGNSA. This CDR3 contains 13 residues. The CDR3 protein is CASSFGTATGYTF. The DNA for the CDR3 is TGTGCCAGCAGCTTCGGCACTGCGACAGGCTACACCTTC.

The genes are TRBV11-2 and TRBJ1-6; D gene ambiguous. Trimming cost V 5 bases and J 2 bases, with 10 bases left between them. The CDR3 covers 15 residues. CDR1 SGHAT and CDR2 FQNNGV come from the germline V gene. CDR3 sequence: CASSLYRAYNSPLHF. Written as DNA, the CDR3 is TGTGCCAGCAGCCTTTACAGAGCCTATAATTCACCCCTCCACTTT.

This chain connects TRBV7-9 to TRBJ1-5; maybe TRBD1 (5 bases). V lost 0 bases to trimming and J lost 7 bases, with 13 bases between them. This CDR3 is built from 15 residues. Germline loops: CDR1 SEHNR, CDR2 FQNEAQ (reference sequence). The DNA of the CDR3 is TGTGCCAGCAGCTTAGCGCTGGGGCCAGGACAGCCCCAGCATTTT. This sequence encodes CASSLALGPGQPQHF.

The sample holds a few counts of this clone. The CDR3 sequence: CASENRRFEAFF. In DNA, the CDR3 is TGTGCCAGCGAAAACAGGCGTTTTGAAGCTTTCTTT. The chain has TRBV19 and TRBJ1-1, with D possibly TRBD1 on 5 matching bases. The CDR3 runs to 12 residues. Trimming shortened V by 9 bases and J by 7 bases, and 15 bases separated the two germline ends. The V gene's germline CDR1 is LNHDA and CDR2 SQIVND (reference sequence).

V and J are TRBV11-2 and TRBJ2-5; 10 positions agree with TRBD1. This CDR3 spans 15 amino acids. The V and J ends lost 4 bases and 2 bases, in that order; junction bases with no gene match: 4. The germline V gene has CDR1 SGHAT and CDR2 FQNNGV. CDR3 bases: TGTGCCAGCAGCTACCGGGACAGGGGTCAAGAGACCCAGTACTTC. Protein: CASSYRDRGQETQYF. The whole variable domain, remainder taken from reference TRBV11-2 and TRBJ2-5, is EAGVAQSPRYKIIEKRQSVAFWCNPISGHATLYWYQQILGQGPKLLIQFQNNGVVDDSQLPKDRFSAERLKGVDSTLKIQPAKLEDSAVYLCASSYRDRGQETQYFGPGTRLLVL.